The present TCR beta chain was sequenced within a study of CD8+ T cells in alopecia areata. Findings and caveats of the study: Clonality exceeded that of normal scalp in lesional scalp, most notably in alopecia totalis/universalis. It was less clear whether patients shared TCRs than it was in mice, possibly because of HLA.

On this clone itself: The target antigen is unknown. Other DNA sequences in the sample encode the same CDR3.

CDR1 is SGHRS and CDR2 is YFSETQ in the germline V gene. V lost 0 bases and J 1 base, leaving 3 bases between the germline ends. The CDR3 length is 13 residues. As for treatment: oral pan-JAK inhibitor, 5-10 mg twice daily. Alopecia areata patients had lesional scalp punch biopsies and peripheral blood taken from them. cDNA reverse transcribed from extracted RNA served as the sequencing template. Generated by immunoSEQ multiplex PCR, the TCRdb table keeps only in-frame clones and is missing some. Of some 130,000 clones listed, about 59% are singletons. The receptor was derived from a human donor with alopecia areata. Sample: CD8+ T cells sorted from blood, taken at week 4, from a patient treated with tofacitinib. The chain has TRBV5-1 and TRBJ2-3; no reliable D call. Written as DNA, the CDR3 is TGCGCCAGCAGCTTGGAGGGCACAGATACGCAGTATTTT. Translating gives CASSLEGTDTQYF.